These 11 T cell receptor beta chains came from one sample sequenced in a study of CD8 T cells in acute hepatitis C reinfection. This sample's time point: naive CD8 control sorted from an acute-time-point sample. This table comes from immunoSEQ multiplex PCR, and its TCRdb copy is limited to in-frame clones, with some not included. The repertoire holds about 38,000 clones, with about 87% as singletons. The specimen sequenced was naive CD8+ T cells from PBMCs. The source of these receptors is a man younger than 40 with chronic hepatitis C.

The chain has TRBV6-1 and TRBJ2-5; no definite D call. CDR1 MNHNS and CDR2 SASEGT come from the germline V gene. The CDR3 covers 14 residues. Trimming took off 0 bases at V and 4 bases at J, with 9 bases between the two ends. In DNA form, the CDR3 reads TGTGCCAGCAGTGAAGCGAGCAGCACAGAGACCCAGTACTTC. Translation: CASSEASSTETQYF.

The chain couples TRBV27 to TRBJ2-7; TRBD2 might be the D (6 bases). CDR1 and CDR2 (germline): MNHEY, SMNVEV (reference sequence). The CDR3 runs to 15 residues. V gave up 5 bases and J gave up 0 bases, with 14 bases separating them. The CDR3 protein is CASSPTGGYSYEQYF. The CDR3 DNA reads TGTGCCAGCAGTCCCACAGGAGGGTACTCCTACGAGCAGTACTTC.

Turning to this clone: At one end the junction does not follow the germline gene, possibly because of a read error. The CDR3 loop is CASRLPGAVNNGQFF. CDR3 in DNA: TGTGCCAGTAGACTCCCGGGGGCCGTCAACAATGGGCAGTTCTTC. This chain joins TRBV19 and TRBJ2-1; D tentatively reads TRBD1 or TRBD2 (6 bases each). This CDR3 comprises 15 residues. CDR1 and CDR2 from the germline V gene are LNHDA and SQIVND (reference sequence).

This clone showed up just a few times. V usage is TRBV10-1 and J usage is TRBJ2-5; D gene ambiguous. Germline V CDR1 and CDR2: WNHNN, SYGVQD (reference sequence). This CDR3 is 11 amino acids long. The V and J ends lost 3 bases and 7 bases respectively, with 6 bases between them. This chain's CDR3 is CASSDSGTQYF. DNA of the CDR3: TGCGCCAGCAGTGACAGTGGGACCCAGTACTTC.

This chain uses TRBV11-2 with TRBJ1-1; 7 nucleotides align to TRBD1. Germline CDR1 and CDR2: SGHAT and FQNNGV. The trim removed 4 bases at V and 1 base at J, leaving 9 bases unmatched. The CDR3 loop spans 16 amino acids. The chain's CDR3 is CASSSPRGIANTEAFF. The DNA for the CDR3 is TGTGCCAGCAGCTCTCCCAGGGGGATTGCGAACACTGAAGCTTTCTTT.

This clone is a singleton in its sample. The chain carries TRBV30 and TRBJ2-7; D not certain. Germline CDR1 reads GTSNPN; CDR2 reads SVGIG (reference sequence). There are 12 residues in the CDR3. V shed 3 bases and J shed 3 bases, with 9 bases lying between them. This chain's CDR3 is CAWSATDYEQYF. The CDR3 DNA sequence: TGTGCCTGGAGCGCGACTGACTACGAGCAGTACTTC. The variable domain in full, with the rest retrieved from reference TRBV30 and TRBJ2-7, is SQTIHQWPATLVQPVGSPLSLECTVEGTSNPNLYWYRQAAGRGLQLLFYSVGIGQISSEVPQNLSASRPQDRQFILSSKKLLLSDSGFYLCAWSATDYEQYFGPGTRLTVT.

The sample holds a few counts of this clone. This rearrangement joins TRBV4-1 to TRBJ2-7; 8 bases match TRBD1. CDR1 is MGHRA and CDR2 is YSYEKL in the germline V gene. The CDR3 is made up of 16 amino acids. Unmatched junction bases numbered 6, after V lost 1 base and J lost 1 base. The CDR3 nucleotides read TGCGCCAGCAGCCAAGTTCCGGGACAGGCGTCCTACGAGCAGTACTTC. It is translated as CASSQVPGQASYEQYF.

CDR3 coding DNA: TGCGCCAGCAGTCCGCCGGCGTCCCAGTATGGCTACACCTTC. The encoded protein is CASSPPASQYGYTF. This rearrangement joins TRBV5-1 to TRBJ1-2; D is unclear. Per the germline V gene, CDR1 is SGHRS and CDR2 is YFSETQ. Trimming took off 5 bases at V and 5 bases at J, with 16 bases between the two ends. This CDR3 has 14 residues.

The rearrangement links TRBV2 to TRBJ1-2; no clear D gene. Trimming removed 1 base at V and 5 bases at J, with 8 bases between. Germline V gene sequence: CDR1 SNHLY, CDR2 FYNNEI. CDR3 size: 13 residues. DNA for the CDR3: TGTGCCAGCAGTGAAGTAATGGGTTATGGCTACACCTTC. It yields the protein CASSEVMGYGYTF.

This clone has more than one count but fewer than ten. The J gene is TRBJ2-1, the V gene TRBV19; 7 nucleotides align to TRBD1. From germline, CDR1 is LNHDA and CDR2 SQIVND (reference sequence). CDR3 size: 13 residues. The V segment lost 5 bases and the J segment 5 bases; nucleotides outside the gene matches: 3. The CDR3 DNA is TGTGCCAGTAGTCGAGGGACAGACAATGAGCAGTTCTTC. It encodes CASSRGTDNEQFF.

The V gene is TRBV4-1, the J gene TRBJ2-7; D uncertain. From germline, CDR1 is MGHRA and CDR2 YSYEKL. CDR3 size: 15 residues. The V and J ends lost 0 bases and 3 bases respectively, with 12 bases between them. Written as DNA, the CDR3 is TGCGCCAGCAGCCAAGATCTAGGTAGCAGCTACGAGCAGTACTTC. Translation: CASSQDLGSSYEQYF.